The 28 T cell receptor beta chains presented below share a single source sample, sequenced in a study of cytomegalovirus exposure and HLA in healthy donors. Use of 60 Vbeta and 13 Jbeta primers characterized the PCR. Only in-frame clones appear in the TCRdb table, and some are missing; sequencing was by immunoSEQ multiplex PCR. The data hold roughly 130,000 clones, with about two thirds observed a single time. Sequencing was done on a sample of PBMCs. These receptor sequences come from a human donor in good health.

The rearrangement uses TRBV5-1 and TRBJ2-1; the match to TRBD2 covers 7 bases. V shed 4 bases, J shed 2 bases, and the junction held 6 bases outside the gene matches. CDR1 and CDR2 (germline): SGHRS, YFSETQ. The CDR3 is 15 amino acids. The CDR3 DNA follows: TGCGCCAGCAGCCCCAGCGGGGATACCTACAATGAGCAGTTCTTC. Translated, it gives CASSPSGDTYNEQFF.

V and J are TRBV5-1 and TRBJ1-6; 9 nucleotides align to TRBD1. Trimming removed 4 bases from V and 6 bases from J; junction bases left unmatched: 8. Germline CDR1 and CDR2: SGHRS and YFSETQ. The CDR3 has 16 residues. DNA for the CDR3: TGCGCCAGCAGCCCCGGGGGGACAGGGTCTAATTCACCCCTCCACTTT. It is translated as CASSPGGTGSNSPLHF. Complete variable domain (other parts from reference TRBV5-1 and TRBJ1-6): KAGVTQTPRYLIKTRGQQVTLSCSPISGHRSVSWYQQTPGQGLQFLFEYFSETQRNKGNFPGRFSGRQFSNSRSEMNVSTLELGDSALYLCASSPGGTGSNSPLHFGNGTRLTVT.

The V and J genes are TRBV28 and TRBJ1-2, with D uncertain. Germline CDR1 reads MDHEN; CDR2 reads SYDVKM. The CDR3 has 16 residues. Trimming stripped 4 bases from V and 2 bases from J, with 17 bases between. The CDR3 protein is CASSSLLGAANYGYTF. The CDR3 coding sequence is TGTGCCAGCAGTTCCCTGCTTGGTGCGGCGAACTATGGCTACACCTTC.

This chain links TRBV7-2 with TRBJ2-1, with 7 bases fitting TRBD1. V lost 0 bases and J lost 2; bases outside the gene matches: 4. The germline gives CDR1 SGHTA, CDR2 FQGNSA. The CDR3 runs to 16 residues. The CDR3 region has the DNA TGTGCCAGCAGCTTAGCGCGAGGGGGCCCCTACAATGAGCAGTTCTTC. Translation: CASSLARGGPYNEQFF.

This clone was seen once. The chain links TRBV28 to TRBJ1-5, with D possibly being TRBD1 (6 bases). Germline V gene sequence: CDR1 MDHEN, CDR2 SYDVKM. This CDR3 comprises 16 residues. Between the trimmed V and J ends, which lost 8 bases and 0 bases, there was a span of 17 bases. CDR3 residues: CASQPQGPSSNQPQHF. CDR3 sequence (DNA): TGTGCCAGCCAGCCGCAGGGGCCTTCTAGCAATCAGCCCCAGCATTTT.

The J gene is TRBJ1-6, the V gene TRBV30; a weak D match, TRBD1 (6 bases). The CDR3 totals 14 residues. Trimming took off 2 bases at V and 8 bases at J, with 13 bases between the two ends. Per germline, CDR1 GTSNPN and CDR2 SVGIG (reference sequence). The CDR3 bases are TGTGCCTGGAGTAGAGGGGCAGGGGATTCACCCCTCCACTTT. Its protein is CAWSRGAGDSPLHF.

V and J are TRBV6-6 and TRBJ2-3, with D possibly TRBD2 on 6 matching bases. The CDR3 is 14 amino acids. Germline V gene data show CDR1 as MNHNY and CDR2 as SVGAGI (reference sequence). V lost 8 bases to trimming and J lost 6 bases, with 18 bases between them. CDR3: CASGRLDDSDTQYF. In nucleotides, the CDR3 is TGTGCCAGCGGTAGACTAGATGATTCCGATACGCAGTATTTT.

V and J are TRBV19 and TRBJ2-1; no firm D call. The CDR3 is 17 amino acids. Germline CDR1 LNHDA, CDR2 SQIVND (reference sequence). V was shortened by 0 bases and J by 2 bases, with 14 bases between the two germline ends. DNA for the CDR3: TGTGCCAGTAGTATAGATGTGGCCTCCCTAGCCTACAATGAGCAGTTCTTC. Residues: CASSIDVASLAYNEQFF. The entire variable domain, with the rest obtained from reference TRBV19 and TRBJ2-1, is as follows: DGGITQSPKYLFRKEGQNVTLSCEQNLNHDAMYWYRQDPGQGLRLIYYSQIVNDFQKGDIAEGYSVSREKKESFPLTVTSAQKNPTAFYLCASSIDVASLAYNEQFFGPGTRLTVL.

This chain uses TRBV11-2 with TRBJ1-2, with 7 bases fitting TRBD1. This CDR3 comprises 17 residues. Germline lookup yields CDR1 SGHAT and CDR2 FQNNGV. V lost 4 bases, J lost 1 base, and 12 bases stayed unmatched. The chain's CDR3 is CASSSFRDRLSNYGYTF. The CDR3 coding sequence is TGTGCCAGCAGCTCTTTTAGGGACAGACTGAGTAACTATGGCTACACCTTC.

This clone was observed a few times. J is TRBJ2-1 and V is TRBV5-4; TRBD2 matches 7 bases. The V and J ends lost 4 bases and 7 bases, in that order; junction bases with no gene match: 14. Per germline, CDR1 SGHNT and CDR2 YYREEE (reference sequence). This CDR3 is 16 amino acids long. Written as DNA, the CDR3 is TGTGCCAGCAGCCCGGGAGGCGTATCTTCGAATAATGAGCAGTTCTTC. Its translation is CASSPGGVSSNNEQFF.

CDR3 protein: CASSPGTGDSKKLFF. DNA for the CDR3: TGTGCCAGTAGTCCAGGGACAGGGGATAGTAAAAAACTGTTTTTT. The J gene is TRBJ1-4, the V gene TRBV19, with 10 bases identical to TRBD1. This CDR3 is built from 15 residues. Per the germline V gene, CDR1 is LNHDA and CDR2 is SQIVND (reference sequence). V lost 5 bases, J lost 9 bases, and 9 bases stayed unmatched.

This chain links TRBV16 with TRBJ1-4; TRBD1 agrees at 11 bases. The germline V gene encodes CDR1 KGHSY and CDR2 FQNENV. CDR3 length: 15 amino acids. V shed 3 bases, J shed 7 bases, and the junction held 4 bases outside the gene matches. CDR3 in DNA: TGTGCCAGCAGCCATTGGGACAGGGGGACTGAAAAACTGTTTTTT. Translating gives CASSHWDRGTEKLFF.

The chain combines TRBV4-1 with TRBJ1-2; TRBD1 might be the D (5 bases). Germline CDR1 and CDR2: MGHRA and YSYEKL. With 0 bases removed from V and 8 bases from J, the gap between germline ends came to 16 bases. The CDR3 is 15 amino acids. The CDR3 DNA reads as TGCGCCAGCAGCCAAGATTCAGCAGGGCTAGAGGGCTACACCTTC. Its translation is CASSQDSAGLEGYTF.

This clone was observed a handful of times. The CDR3 DNA sequence: TGTGCCAGCAGTGAAGGCCTTCTTACAGGAAACACTGAAGCTTTCTTT. Encoded protein: CASSEGLLTGNTEAFF. The chain combines TRBV2 with TRBJ1-1, with D perhaps matching TRBD1 (5 bases). Germline lookup yields CDR1 SNHLY and CDR2 FYNNEI. The CDR3 extends over 16 amino acids. The V gene lost 1 base and the J gene lost 2 bases, with 14 bases spanning the gap.

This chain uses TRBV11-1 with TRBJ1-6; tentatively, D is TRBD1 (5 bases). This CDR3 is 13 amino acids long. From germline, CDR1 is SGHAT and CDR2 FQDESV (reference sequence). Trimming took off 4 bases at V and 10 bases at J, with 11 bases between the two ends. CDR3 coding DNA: TGTGCCAGCAGCTGGGGGGAAGCCTCACCCCTCCACTTT. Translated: CASSWGEASPLHF.

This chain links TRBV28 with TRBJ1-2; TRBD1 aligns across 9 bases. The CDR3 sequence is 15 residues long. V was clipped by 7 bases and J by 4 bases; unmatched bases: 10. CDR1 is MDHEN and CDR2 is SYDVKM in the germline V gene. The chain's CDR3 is CASTKTGTGSYGYTF. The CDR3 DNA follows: TGTGCCAGCACCAAAACCGGGACAGGGAGCTATGGCTACACCTTC.

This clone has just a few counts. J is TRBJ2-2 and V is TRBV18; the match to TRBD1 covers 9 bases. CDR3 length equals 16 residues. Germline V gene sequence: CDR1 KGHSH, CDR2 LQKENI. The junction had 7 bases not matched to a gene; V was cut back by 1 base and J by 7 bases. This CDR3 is CASSPRRGQGNGELFF. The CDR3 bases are TGTGCCAGCTCACCACGGAGGGGACAGGGTAACGGGGAGCTGTTTTTT.

The CDR3 spells CASSVSVALAGDNEQFF. CDR3 in DNA: TGTGCCAGCAGCGTGAGCGTAGCACTAGCGGGAGACAATGAGCAGTTCTTC. V gene TRBV9 combines with J gene TRBJ2-1, with 11 bases lining up with TRBD2. The CDR3 length is 17 residues. Germline V CDR1 and CDR2: SGDLS, YYNGEE. The ends lost 2 bases at V and 5 bases at J; junction bases unmatched: 9. Together with reference TRBV9 and TRBJ2-1, the CDR3 gives the full variable domain: DSGVTQTPKHLITATGQRVTLRCSPRSGDLSVYWYQQSLDQGLQFLIQYYNGEERAKGNILERFSAQQFPDLHSELNLSSLELGDSALYFCASSVSVALAGDNEQFFGPGTRLTVL.

The CDR3, as DNA: TGTGCCAGCAGCGCCCCGGGACTAGCGGGAGGTGGGTCCGGGGAGCTGTTTTTT. This translates into CASSAPGLAGGGSGELFF. The gene calls are TRBV9 and TRBJ2-2; 15 nucleotides match TRBD2. This CDR3 region has 18 residues. The V gene's germline CDR1 is SGDLS and CDR2 YYNGEE. V was clipped by 3 bases and J by 6 bases; unmatched bases: 9.

CDR3 in DNA: TGTGCCAGCAGCCGGGACACGAGCTCCTACAATGAGCAGTTCTTC. Protein product: CASSRDTSSYNEQFF. This chain connects TRBV7-6 to TRBJ2-1, with D maybe TRBD1 (6 bases). Trimming shortened V by 5 bases and J by 0 bases, and 11 bases separated the two germline ends. The CDR3 extends over 15 amino acids. CDR1 and CDR2 from the germline V gene are SGHVS and FNYEAQ.

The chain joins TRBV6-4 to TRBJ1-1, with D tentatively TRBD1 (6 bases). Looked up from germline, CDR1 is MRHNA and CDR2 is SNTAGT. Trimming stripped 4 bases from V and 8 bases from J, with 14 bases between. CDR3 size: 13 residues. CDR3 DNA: TGTGCCAGCAGTGCCACAGGGATGTCAGAAGCTTTCTTT. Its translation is CASSATGMSEAFF.

CDR3 protein: CASSQIVGGEQYF. The DNA for the CDR3 is TGTGCCAGCAGCCAAATCGTGGGGGGCGAGCAGTACTTC. J is TRBJ2-7 and V is TRBV7-3, with TRBD2 as a possible D gene (6 bases). Between the trimmed V and J ends, which lost 5 bases and 6 bases, there was a span of 14 bases. Germline CDR1 and CDR2: SGHTA and FQGTGA. CDR3 length: 13 amino acids.

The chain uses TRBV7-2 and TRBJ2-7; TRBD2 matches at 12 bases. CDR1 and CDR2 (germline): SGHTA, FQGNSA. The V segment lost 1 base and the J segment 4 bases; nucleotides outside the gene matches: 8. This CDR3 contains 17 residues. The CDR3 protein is CASSLGLTSGGLYEQYF. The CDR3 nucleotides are TGTGCCAGCAGCTTAGGTTTGACTAGCGGGGGATTGTACGAGCAGTACTTC.

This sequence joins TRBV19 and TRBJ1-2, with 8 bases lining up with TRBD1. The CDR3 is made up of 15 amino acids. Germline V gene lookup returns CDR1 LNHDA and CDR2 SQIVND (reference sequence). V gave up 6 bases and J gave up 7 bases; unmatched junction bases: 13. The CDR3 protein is CASSPTGGGPRGYTF. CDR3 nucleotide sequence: TGTGCCAGTAGCCCTACAGGGGGGGGTCCGCGTGGCTACACCTTC.

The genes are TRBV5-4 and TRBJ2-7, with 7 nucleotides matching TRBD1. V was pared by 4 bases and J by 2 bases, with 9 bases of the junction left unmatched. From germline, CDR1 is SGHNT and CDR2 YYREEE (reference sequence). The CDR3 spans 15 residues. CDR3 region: CASSQPGQIAYEQYF. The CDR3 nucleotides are TGTGCCAGCAGCCAACCGGGACAGATAGCCTACGAGCAGTACTTC.

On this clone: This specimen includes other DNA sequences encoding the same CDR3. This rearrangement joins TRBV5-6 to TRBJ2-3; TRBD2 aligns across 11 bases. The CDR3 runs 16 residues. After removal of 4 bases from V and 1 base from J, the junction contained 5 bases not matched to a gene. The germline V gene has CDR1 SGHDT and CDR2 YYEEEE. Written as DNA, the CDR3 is TGTGCCAGCAGCCGGCTAGCGGGAGGACGCACAGATACGCAGTATTTT. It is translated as CASSRLAGGRTDTQYF.

The CDR3 here is CASSAGLANEQFF. The CDR3 DNA reads as TGTGCCAGCAGCGCTGGACTAGCCAATGAGCAGTTCTTC. The chain recombines TRBV7-9 with TRBJ2-1; 8 positions match TRBD2. The CDR3 runs 13 residues. Germline CDR1 and CDR2: SEHNR and FQNEAQ (reference sequence). Trimming cost V 5 bases and J 6 bases; bases outside gene matches: 3.

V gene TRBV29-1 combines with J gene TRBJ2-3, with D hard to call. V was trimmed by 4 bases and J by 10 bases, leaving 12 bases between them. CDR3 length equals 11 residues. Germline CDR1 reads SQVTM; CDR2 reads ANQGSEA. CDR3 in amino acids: CSVGSLGSQYF. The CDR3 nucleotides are TGCAGCGTTGGGTCTCTGGGCTCGCAGTATTTT.